These 29 T cell receptor beta chains share one sample of origin, sequenced in a study of metastatic and nonmetastatic thyroid tumors (TCRdb year 2020). The library was prepared using PCR. These reads were obtained on an Illumina HiSeq 4000. TCRdb reprocessed the public reads (quality trimming at Q25 with fastp, clone calling with MiXCR) and kept in-frame beta chains. Across this sample there are more than 35,000 clones, with approximately 15% seen only once. The ten largest account for more than 8% of the sample. No treatment had been received by any patient before thyroid surgery. Sequencing was done on a sample of blood. All receptors derive from a female donor with papillary thyroid cancer or a benign thyroid nodule (not recorded which). Some clones in this sample may be carry-over from other donors' samples.

There are many counts of this clone. V usage is TRBV14 and J usage is TRBJ1-1; D is ambiguous. The V and J ends lost 0 bases and 5 bases respectively, with 7 bases between them. The CDR3 has 13 residues. The germline V gene has CDR1 SGHDN and CDR2 FVKESK. CDR3 nucleotide sequence: TGTGCCAGCAGCCAAGAGCAGTCGACTGAAGCTTTCTTT. Translating it yields CASSQEQSTEAFF.

This clone was seen a few times. The gene calls are TRBV27 and TRBJ2-7, with D perhaps matching TRBD1 or TRBD2 (5 bases each). The germline gives CDR1 MNHEY, CDR2 SMNVEV (reference sequence). V shed 3 bases and J shed 3 bases, with 9 bases lying between them. The CDR3 has 13 residues. The DNA of the CDR3 is TGTGCCAGCAGTTTGGGGGTTCGCTACGAGCAGTACTTC. It yields the protein CASSLGVRYEQYF.

This clone was counted at least ten times. This chain uses TRBV11-1 with TRBJ2-6; D unclear. The ends were cut back, 0 bases at V and 0 bases at J, with 12 bases in the middle. The CDR3 has 18 residues. Germline CDR1 reads SGHAT; CDR2 reads FQDESV (reference sequence). Written as DNA, the CDR3 is TGTGCCAGCAGCTTAGCGGCCACAATCCCCTCTGGGGCCAACGTCCTGACTTTC. It yields the protein CASSLAATIPSGANVLTF.

Many counts were recorded for this clone. V gene TRBV2 combines with J gene TRBJ1-5; D remains unclear. The CDR3 loop spans 13 amino acids. Deletions cut 3 bases from V and 9 bases from J, with 12 bases between. Germline CDR1 reads SNHLY; CDR2 reads FYNNEI. DNA for the CDR3: TGTGCCAGCAGTGAGGCCCGAACCCGGCCCCAGCATTTT. Translating it yields CASSEARTRPQHF.

In this sample, this clone turned up many times. V and J are TRBV2 and TRBJ1-2, with 8 bases fitting TRBD1. CDR3 length: 14 amino acids. CDR1 and CDR2 from the germline V gene are SNHLY and FYNNEI. With 6 bases clipped from V and 3 bases from J, the junction kept 6 bases outside the gene matches. The CDR3 nucleotides are TGTGCCAGCAGCGATTCGACAGGGGACTATGGCTACACCTTC. Translating gives CASSDSTGDYGYTF.

This clone was observed at least ten times. Different DNA sequences within this sample yield the same CDR3. The chain couples TRBV12-3 or TRBV12-4 to TRBJ2-1; D ambiguous. This CDR3 has 11 amino acids. The germline V and J ends were trimmed by 6 bases and 4 bases, with 4 bases remaining between them. The CDR3 loop reads CASSLYNEQFF. CDR3 bases: TGTGCCAGCAGCCTATACAATGAGCAGTTCTTC.

The chain couples TRBV9 to TRBJ2-3; 12 positions agree with TRBD2. Germline V gives CDR1 SGDLS, CDR2 YYNGEE. The CDR3 covers 14 residues. The V segment lost 5 bases and the J segment 9 bases; nucleotides outside the gene matches: 7. The CDR3 loop is CASSLAGGQDTQYF. The CDR3 DNA reads TGTGCCAGCAGTCTAGCGGGGGGGCAGGACACGCAGTATTTT.

This clone has at least ten counts. V and J are TRBV2 and TRBJ2-5, with a possible D match to TRBD1 (6 bases). The V and J ends lost 5 bases and 0 bases respectively, with 13 bases between them. Germline-derived CDR1 and CDR2 are SNHLY and FYNNEI. The CDR3 runs to 15 residues. Written as DNA, the CDR3 is TGTGCCAGCAGTACCGACCACAGGGACCAAGAGACCCAGTACTTC. Protein product: CASSTDHRDQETQYF.

This clone has a count of ten or more. J is TRBJ1-2 and V is TRBV15; D is perhaps TRBD1 (5 bases). This CDR3 is 15 amino acids long. The V gene lost 4 bases and the J gene lost 3 bases, with 15 bases spanning the gap. In germline, CDR1 is LNHNV, CDR2 YYDKDF (reference sequence). The chain's CDR3 is CATSNFLGTDYGYTF. DNA of the CDR3: TGTGCCACCAGCAATTTCCTCGGGACCGACTATGGCTACACCTTC.

This clone was picked up many times. The V and J genes are TRBV3-1 and TRBJ2-1; no firm D call. Trimming removed 1 base at V and 2 bases at J, with 12 bases between. Germline CDR1 and CDR2: LGHDT and YNNKEL (reference sequence). This CDR3 contains 16 residues. The DNA for the CDR3 is TGTGCCAGCAGCCAAGGGTTAGGCACCGCCTACAATGAGCAGTTCTTC. It yields the protein CASSQGLGTAYNEQFF.

Of note for this clone: With a much larger clone just one base away, this may be a read error. The sample carries other DNA sequences with the same CDR3. The rearrangement links TRBV18 to TRBJ2-7; D ambiguous. Germline assignment: CDR1 KGHSH and CDR2 LQKENI. The CDR3 sequence is 12 residues long. This CDR3 is CASSPGLGEQYF. DNA for the CDR3: TGCGCCAGCTCACCCGGTTTAGGCGAGCAGTACTTC.

In this sample, this clone turned up a few times. A clone one base away is much larger, so this may be a read error. The chain links TRBV29-1 to TRBJ2-3; no firm D call. Germline V CDR1 and CDR2: SQVTM, ANQGSEA. V lost 8 bases to trimming and J lost 6 bases, with 12 bases between them. The CDR3 has 11 amino acids. The CDR3 coding sequence is TGCAGCTTCGGAACCAGGGATACGCAGTATTTT. Its protein product is CSFGTRDTQYF.

In this sample, this clone turned up many times. The chain is built from TRBV11-3 and TRBJ2-7; D gene unclear. The V end lost 0 bases, the J end lost 5 bases, and 5 bases lay between the germline ends. This CDR3 has 12 residues. The germline CDR1 and CDR2 sequences are SGHNT and YENEEA. CDR3 loop: CASSLDVDEQYF. The CDR3 nucleotides are TGTGCCAGCAGCTTAGATGTGGACGAGCAGTACTTC. Full variable domain (outside the CDR3, taken from reference TRBV11-3 and TRBJ2-7): EAGVVQSPRYKIIEKKQPVAFWCNPISGHNTLYWYLQNLGQGPELLIRYENEEAVDDSQLPKDRFSAERLKGVDSTLKIQPAELGDSAVYLCASSLDVDEQYFGPGTRLTVT.

In this sample, this clone is medium-sized. This chain links TRBV12-3 or TRBV12-4 with TRBJ2-7; no reliable D call. The V and J ends lost 1 base and 3 bases respectively, with 7 bases between them. The CDR3 loop spans 13 amino acids. The DNA for the CDR3 is TGTGCCAGCAGTTTAGGGCGGTACTACGAGCAGTACTTC. It codes for CASSLGRYYEQYF.

In regard to this clone: As the CDR3 is not closed by the conserved phenylalanine or tryptophan, this likely results from a read error. This chain links TRBV2 with TRBJ2-7; TRBD1 agrees at 8 bases. CDR3 length: 13 amino acids. From germline, CDR1 is SNHLY and CDR2 FYNNEI. CDR3 DNA: TGCGCCAGCAGTGGGACAGGAACCGACGAGCAGTACTTA. Its protein is CASSGTGTDEQYL.

This clone was observed many times. V and J are TRBV14 and TRBJ2-1, with 8 bases identical to TRBD2. The junction had 11 bases not matched to a gene; V was cut back by 1 base and J by 3 bases. The CDR3 consists of 18 residues. Germline loops: CDR1 SGHDN, CDR2 FVKESK. Here the CDR3 reads CASSQVSIKRGNYNEQFF. The CDR3 nucleotides read TGTGCCAGCAGCCAAGTGAGCATCAAGCGGGGGAACTACAATGAGCAGTTCTTC.

This clone was counted at least ten times. The chain recombines TRBV6-5 with TRBJ1-3, with D tentatively TRBD1 (6 bases). The CDR3 loop spans 17 amino acids. The V end was cut by 1 base, the J end by 0 bases, with 13 bases between. Germline values: CDR1 MNHEY, CDR2 SVGAGI. DNA for the CDR3: TGTGCCAGCAGTTACTTCGCGACAGGTTACTCTGGAAACACCATATATTTT. Its translation is CASSYFATGYSGNTIYF.

At least ten counts were recorded for this clone. V is TRBV6-2 or TRBV6-3 and J is TRBJ2-5; weak D call: TRBD2 (6 bases). V was cut by 8 bases and J by 5 bases, with 21 bases left in between. Germline-derived CDR1 and CDR2 are MNHEY and SVGEGT. This CDR3 is 15 amino acids long. CDR3 residues: CASLKDGSPGETQYF. For the CDR3, the DNA is TGTGCCAGCTTGAAGGACGGGAGTCCCGGGGAGACCCAGTACTTC.

The sample holds many counts of this clone. The chain recombines TRBV20-1 with TRBJ2-1, with 10 bases that match TRBD2. Unmatched junction bases numbered 6, after V lost 7 bases and J lost 0 bases. Germline lookup yields CDR1 DFQATT and CDR2 SNEGSKA (reference sequence). This CDR3 is 15 amino acids long. DNA of the CDR3: TGCAGTGTCCAAGGACTAGCGGCCTCCTACAATGAGCAGTTCTTC. The encoded protein is CSVQGLAASYNEQFF.

V and J are TRBV28 and TRBJ1-2, with no clear D. The CDR3 is made up of 14 amino acids. Looked up from germline, CDR1 is MDHEN and CDR2 is SYDVKM. V lost 7 bases and J lost 6, with 18 bases in between. The CDR3 DNA sequence: TGTGCCAGCATCTTATTGGACCAGACACATGGCTACACCTTC. Amino acids: CASILLDQTHGYTF.

The CDR3 loop reads CASILGHVNQPQHF. The CDR3 DNA sequence: TGTGCCAGCATCCTGGGACATGTAAATCAGCCCCAGCATTTT. The chain uses TRBV7-8 and TRBJ1-5, with a possible D match to TRBD1 (6 bases). This CDR3 is built from 14 residues. V was clipped by 7 bases and J by 4 bases, with 14 bases between them. Germline loops: CDR1 SGHVS, CDR2 FQNEAQ.

This clone was detected ten times or more. V gene TRBV18 combines with J gene TRBJ1-2, with D tentatively TRBD1 (6 bases). The germline V and J ends were trimmed by 3 bases and 10 bases, with 21 bases remaining between them. Germline V gene sequence: CDR1 KGHSH, CDR2 LQKENI. The CDR3 extends over 15 amino acids. The CDR3 nucleotides read TGTGCCAGCTCACCCGTGGACAGCTCTCGTCGGGTCTACACCTTC. This codes for CASSPVDSSRRVYTF.

In this sample, this clone turned up many times. The same CDR3 arises from other DNA sequences in this sample as well. This sequence joins TRBV5-1 and TRBJ2-3; no definite D call. V lost 0 bases and J 2 bases, leaving 7 bases between the germline ends. The CDR3 has 14 residues. CDR1 and CDR2 (germline): SGHRS, YFSETQ. The CDR3 here is CASSLGAPTDTQYF. The CDR3 nucleotides are TGCGCCAGCAGCTTGGGGGCCCCCACAGATACGCAGTATTTT.

This clone was counted many times. V is TRBV10-2 and J is TRBJ1-5, with D possibly TRBD1 on 6 matching bases. Germline CDR1 and CDR2: WSHSY and SAAADI. V lost 7 bases and J 0 bases, leaving 10 bases between the germline ends. The length of the CDR3 is 14 residues. The CDR3 region has the DNA TGCGCCAGCAAGGACAGCTTTAGCAATCAGCCCCAGCATTTT. Protein sequence: CASKDSFSNQPQHF.

This clone occurred many times. The rearrangement joins TRBV19 to TRBJ1-1, with 10 bases that match TRBD1. Per germline, CDR1 LNHDA and CDR2 SQIVND (reference sequence). This CDR3 comprises 14 residues. The ends lost 6 bases at V and 8 bases at J; junction bases unmatched: 9. The CDR3 here is CASSLTGGLEEAFF. The CDR3 DNA follows: TGTGCCAGTAGCCTGACAGGGGGCCTCGAGGAAGCTTTCTTT. Combining the CDR3 with reference TRBV19 and TRBJ1-1 gives the whole variable domain DGGITQSPKYLFRKEGQNVTLSCEQNLNHDAMYWYRQDPGQGLRLIYYSQIVNDFQKGDIAEGYSVSREKKESFPLTVTSAQKNPTAFYLCASSLTGGLEEAFFGQGTRLTVV.

This clone came up many times. Additional DNA sequences in this sample encode the identical CDR3. The CDR3 nucleotides are TGCGCCAGCAGCTTAAGCTCTGGGGCCAACGTCCTGACTTTC. It encodes CASSLSSGANVLTF. J is TRBJ2-6 and V is TRBV5-1; D gene unclear. CDR1 SGHRS and CDR2 YFSETQ come from the germline V gene. Trimming removed 2 bases from V and 0 bases from J, with 3 bases in between. The CDR3 runs 14 residues.

This clone was counted many times. This chain uses TRBV6-5 with TRBJ1-1; no clear D gene. Deletions cut 0 bases from V and 5 bases from J, with 10 bases between. The germline CDR1 and CDR2 sequences are MNHEY and SVGAGI. The CDR3 contains 14 residues. The DNA for the CDR3 is TGTGCCAGCAGTTACTCGGGCGGGAATACTGAAGCTTTCTTT. Residues: CASSYSGGNTEAFF.

Comments on this clone: One base away lies a much larger clone, so this may be a sequencing read error. This chain connects TRBV3-1 to TRBJ1-2; TRBD1 aligns across 7 bases. V gave up 3 bases and J gave up 7 bases; unmatched junction bases: 20. CDR1 and CDR2 (germline): LGHDT, YNNKEL (reference sequence). The CDR3 sequence is 18 residues long. The CDR3 nucleotides are TGTGCCAGCAGCCAGCTCCCCCCCCGTCGAGAGGGGGCGGTTGGCTACACCTTC. It is translated as CASSQLPPRREGAVGYTF.

The chain has TRBV20-1 and TRBJ2-1; 8 bases fit TRBD2. The CDR3 totals 17 residues. J gave up 3 bases and V 0 bases, and 10 bases lay outside the gene matches. Per germline, CDR1 DFQATT and CDR2 SNEGSKA (reference sequence). The CDR3 is CSARDSRAGVLYNEQFF. For the CDR3, the DNA is TGCAGTGCTAGAGATTCAAGAGCGGGAGTTCTCTACAATGAGCAGTTCTTC.